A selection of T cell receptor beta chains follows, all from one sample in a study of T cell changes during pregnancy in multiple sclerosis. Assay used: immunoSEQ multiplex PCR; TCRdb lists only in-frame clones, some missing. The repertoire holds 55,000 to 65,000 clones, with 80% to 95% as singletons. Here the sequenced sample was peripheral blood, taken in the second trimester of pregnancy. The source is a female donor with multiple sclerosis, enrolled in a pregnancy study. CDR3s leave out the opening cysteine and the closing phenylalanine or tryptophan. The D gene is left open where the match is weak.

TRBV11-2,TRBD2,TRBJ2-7,ASSSAAGGAYEQY
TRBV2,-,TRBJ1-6,ASSEARGGEKVSPLH
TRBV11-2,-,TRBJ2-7,ASSSTGYEQY
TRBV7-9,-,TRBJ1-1,ASSFAGDTEAF
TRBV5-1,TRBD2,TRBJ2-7,ASSLTAGDRYEQY
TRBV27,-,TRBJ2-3,ASSLDGFPGTTDTQY
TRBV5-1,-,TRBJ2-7,ASSDFDEQY
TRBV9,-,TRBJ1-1,ASQGAGNTEAF
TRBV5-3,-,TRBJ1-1,ARSTQDLNTEAF
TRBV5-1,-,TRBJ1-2,ASSLVKGDGGYT
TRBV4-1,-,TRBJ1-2,ASSQPTANYGYT
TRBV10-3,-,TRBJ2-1,AISEDSISYNEQF
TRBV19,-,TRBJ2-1,ASTINNEQF
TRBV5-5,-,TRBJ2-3,ASSQWGDTDTQY
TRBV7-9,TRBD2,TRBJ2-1,ASSPTSGRAWGEQF
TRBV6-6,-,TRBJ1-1,ASRPGQNTEAF
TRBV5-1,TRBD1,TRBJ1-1,ASSLTQGLDTEAF